This section outlines one TCR beta chain sequence together with its context. These data belong to a study of blood T cell repertoires in COVID-19. Study background: PBMCs, B-cell-depleted T cells, or T cells provided the cDNA or gDNA that made up the material.

CDR1 and CDR2 from the germline V gene are LNHDA and SQIVND (reference sequence). The CDR3 is made up of 13 amino acids. Trimming took off 3 bases at V and 7 bases at J, with 12 bases between the two ends. Some clones are missing from TCRdb's copy, which holds only in-frame ones; the method was immunoSEQ multiplex PCR. The table shows some 270,000 clones, with around 84% occurring only once. In terms of age and location, participants ranged from about 18 to 90 years and lived in about 25 US areas. Grouping used clinical history reported by participants in a survey and questionnaire. Individuals in the exposed group had encountered a COVID-19 case within 2 weeks preceding study entry.

The rearrangement joins TRBV19 to TRBJ1-1, with a weak D call TRBD1 (5 bases). The sequencing sample was made of PBMCs or T cells enriched from blood (not recorded which). The sequence came from a woman aged 45 to 65 who had been exposed to COVID-19. This CDR3 is CASSMLGRNEAFF. CDR3 coding DNA: TGTGCCAGTAGTATGCTGGGGCGGAATGAAGCTTTCTTT.